This T cell receptor (beta chain) is from a study of cytomegalovirus exposure and HLA in healthy donors. General study points: Later analysis demonstrated an association between a missense DCLRE1C variant and TCR beta V- and J-gene trimming. A likely sequencing artifact accounted for one observed cluster of highly shared sequence variants.

This CDR3 comprises 15 residues. V shed 3 bases and J 2 bases; nucleotides not matched to a gene: 5. Germline V gene lookup returns CDR1 LGHNA and CDR2 YSLEER. The study ran its PCR with 60 Vbeta and 13 Jbeta primers. Sequenced by immunoSEQ multiplex PCR; TCRdb stores in-frame clones only, minus some. The repertoire includes about 160,000 clones, about three quarters of them detected once, and around 1.5% sits in the top ten. Turning to this clone: The target antigen is unknown.

The source of this sequence is a young man in good health and CMV-seronegative. The chain uses TRBV4-3 and TRBJ2-7; TRBD2 matches at 9 bases. Source material: PBMCs. The CDR3: CASSHGSGSAYEQYF. CDR3 DNA sequence: TGCGCCAGCAGCCACGGTAGCGGGAGCGCCTACGAGCAGTACTTC.